Below, one T cell receptor beta chain is given with its context. Its specificity is unknown. Trimming removed 0 bases from V and 0 bases from J, with 12 bases in between. This CDR3 spans 15 amino acids. CDR1 is DFQATT and CDR2 is SNEGSKA in the germline V gene (reference sequence). Donors each provided around 10 milliliters of peripheral blood. These data originate in a study of blood T cells in healthy people across ages. About the study: T cells yielded about one barcoded beta molecule per two cells through template switching.

A sample-barcoded 5' primer and a J-beta primer mix were used in a second PCR of roughly 6 to 11 cycles. Via MiXCR, TCRdb re-called the 5' RACE reads, giving one row per CDR3 protein. The table has about 1,000,000 distinct CDR3 sequences, under 45% seen once. Study results and limitations: Naive CD4+ cell counts and diversity both ran higher in long-lived than in aged donors. The recorded TCR beta diversity per million T cells decreased in a roughly linear manner with age.

Sequencing input: blood. This clonotype was obtained from a woman aged 55-69 years in good health. V and J are TRBV20-1 and TRBJ2-7; no clear D. This CDR3 is CSARDRLLLSYEQYF. The CDR3 nucleotides are TGCAGTGCTAGAGACAGGCTTTTACTCTCCTACGAGCAGTACTTC.